This T cell receptor (beta chain) was found in a study of blood T cell repertoires in COVID-19. Study at large: PBMCs, B-cell-depleted T cells, or T cells provided the cDNA or gDNA that made up the material.

The data were produced by immunoSEQ multiplex PCR, yet TCRdb's version contains in-frame clones alone and is incomplete. The repertoire consists of over 120,000 clones, with about 80% occurring once and the leading ten covering around 8.4%. Individuals aged roughly 18 to 95 years were recruited from 24 US areas. The study assigned cohorts using participant-reported clinical history. The sample was PBMCs or T cells enriched from blood (not recorded which). This clonotype was sampled from a man aged 45 to 65 who had recovered from COVID-19.

The CDR3 region has the DNA TGTGCCAGCAGCGCCACTAGCGGGGACTCCCAGACCCAGTACTTC. This encodes CASSATSGDSQTQYF. This sequence joins TRBV2 and TRBJ2-5, with 10 bases identical to TRBD2. The germline V gene has CDR1 SNHLY and CDR2 FYNNEI. V shed 6 bases, J shed 6 bases, and the junction held 10 bases outside the gene matches. CDR3 length equals 15 residues.